A selection of T cell receptor beta chains follows, all from one sample in a study of T-cell memory formation after mild COVID-19. TCRdb processed the 5' RACE reads anew with MiXCR; each CDR3 protein has one entry. The sample contains roughly 110,000 distinct CDR3 sequences, about an eighth of which appear only once. Sequencing input: PBMCs or a T cell subset sorted from them (not recorded which). The source is a young man who had mild COVID-19 (a few samples of this study predate the infection). Cell type and time point are not known. Each CDR3 is given with its conserved first and last residue. The D gene is left open where the match is weak. The size of a clone is reported for some rows only, either as once, few or many, or as a class for expanded clones.

>NA|few|TRBV4-3|TRBJ2-1
CASSQAQAGVDEQFF
TGCGCCAGCAGCCAAGCCCAGGCAGGGGTGGATGAGCAGTTCTTC
>NA|few|TRBV15|TRBJ1-2
CATSRLTGTHYGYTF
TGTGCCACCAGCAGACTCACCGGGACACACTATGGCTACACCTTC
>NA|many|TRBV13|TRBJ2-1
CASSLQEDRKQFF
TGTGCCAGCAGCCTCCAAGAAGACAGGAAGCAGTTCTTC
>TRBD1|NA|TRBV4-1|TRBJ2-5
CASSGDGTEPKTQYF
TGCGCCAGCAGCGGGGATGGGACAGAGCCCAAGACCCAGTACTTC
>NA|many|TRBV6-5|TRBJ1-6
CASSPGYYNSPLHF
TGTGCCAGCAGTCCCGGCTACTATAATTCACCCCTCCACTTT
>TRBD2|many|TRBV7-3|TRBJ2-3
CASSLILAGSDTQYF
TGTGCCAGCAGCTTAATACTAGCGGGGTCAGATACGCAGTATTTT
>NA|NA|TRBV7-2|TRBJ1-5
CASSVGNGGQPQHF
TGTGCCAGCAGCGTAGGGAATGGTGGTCAGCCCCAGCATTTT
>TRBD1|few|TRBV27|TRBJ2-7
CASSRGQVAYEQYF
TGTGCCAGCAGCCGCGGACAGGTTGCCTACGAGCAGTACTTC
>TRBD2|many|TRBV5-5|TRBJ2-1
CASSWFSGGSRYNEQFF
TGTGCCAGCAGCTGGTTTAGCGGGGGGTCTAGGTACAATGAGCAGTTCTTC
>NA|many|TRBV7-2|TRBJ2-5
CASGSPGGRQETQYF
TGTGCCAGCGGGAGCCCGGGCGGGCGGCAAGAGACCCAGTACTTC
>NA|NA|TRBV3-2|TRBJ1-6
CASSQGGRPLGPLHF
TGTGCCAGCAGCCAAGGGGGACGGCCGTTGGGTCCCCTCCACTTT
>TRBD2|NA|TRBV30|TRBJ2-1
CAWSGAGGPGEQFF
TGTGCCTGGAGTGGAGCGGGGGGGCCCGGTGAGCAGTTCTTC
>NA|NA|TRBV7-2|TRBJ1-1
CASSSRVARTEAFF
TGTGCCAGCAGCAGTAGGGTAGCGCGCACTGAAGCTTTCTTT
>TRBD1|NA|TRBV27|TRBJ2-1
CASSLRDRGPEQFF
TGTGCCAGCAGTTTAAGGGACAGGGGGCCTGAGCAGTTCTTC
>NA|NA|TRBV7-9|TRBJ1-5
CASSLGHQPQHF
TGTGCCAGCAGCTTAGGCCATCAGCCCCAGCATTTT
>NA|many|TRBV4-1|TRBJ2-1
CASSPPPNANEQFF
TGCGCCAGCAGCCCACCCCCCAATGCCAATGAGCAGTTCTTC
>NA|once|TRBV5-6|TRBJ2-2
CASNFAVRDAGAGELFF
TGTGCCAGCAACTTTGCCGTGAGGGACGCCGGAGCCGGGGAGCTGTTTTTT
>NA|NA|TRBV6-2/TRBV6-3|TRBJ2-6
CASSYPEHATGANVLTF
TGTGCCAGCAGTTACCCCGAACATGCTACTGGGGCCAACGTCCTGACTTTC
>TRBD2|NA|TRBV4-1|TRBJ2-3
CASSPLPRAGGPYF
TGCGCCAGCAGCCCTTTACCAAGGGCGGGGGGCCCATATTTT
>NA|NA|TRBV10-2|TRBJ1-2
CASSDSTYGYTF
TGCGCCAGCAGTGATTCAACCTATGGCTACACCTTC
>NA|many|TRBV2|TRBJ2-7
CASSGTDVDYEQYF
TGTGCCAGCAGTGGGACAGATGTTGACTACGAGCAGTACTTC
>NA|NA|TRBV7-3|TRBJ2-3
CASSLSRLMDTDTQYF
TGTGCCAGCAGCTTAAGTCGGTTGATGGACACAGATACGCAGTATTTT
>NA|NA|TRBV12-3/TRBV12-4|TRBJ1-5
CASSWAGKNQPQHF
TGTGCCAGCAGTTGGGCGGGCAAGAATCAGCCCCAGCATTTT
>NA|NA|TRBV4-3|TRBJ2-1
CASSQGQGLEQFF
TGCGCCAGCAGCCAAGGGCAGGGGTTAGAGCAGTTCTTC